This T cell receptor beta chain was found in a study of shared clonotypes between healthy human individuals. The CDR3 is made up of 16 amino acids. CDR1 is SGHRS and CDR2 is YFSETQ in the germline V gene. With 0 bases clipped from V and 1 base from J, the junction kept 5 bases outside the gene matches. Terminally differentiated effector memory CD45RA+ cells were excluded by CCR7 positive selection of CD45RO-negative cells. Libraries were prepared by immunoSEQ multiplex PCR; TCRdb keeps only in-frame clonotypes and omits some of them. The data contain about 820,000 clones, more than 85% of them singletons.

The receptor comes from a man under 40 in good health. Material: naive CD8+ T cells sorted from blood. V is TRBV5-1 and J is TRBJ1-1; 8 bases agree with TRBD1. The CDR3 loop reads CASSLGDRSKNTEAFF. CDR3 coding DNA: TGCGCCAGCAGCTTGGGGGACAGGTCGAAGAACACTGAAGCTTTCTTT.